The 16 T cell receptor beta chains below come from one sample, sequenced in a study of beta chain features in type 1 diabetes (dated by TCRdb to 2016 to 2018). These receptors lack a known antigen. Library method: the immunoSEQ multiplex PCR assay. The entire isolated RNA was reverse transcribed using the High Capacity cDNA Reverse Transcription Kit, and thus expressed TCRB transcripts were sequenced. Entries here come from immuneACCESS through TCRdb and include only in-frame sequences with V and J called. Some clones fail to appear in such tables; in the studies checked, an unresolved V gene covers under half of the shortfall, and the cause of the remainder is unknown. Counted in this sample were around 710,000 clones; around 12% of them appeared once. The ten largest clones add up to over 0.1% of the sample. General study outcomes and caveats: Type 1 diabetes patients showed a moderate but significant shortening of TCRB CDR3 length in all four CD4+ subsets.

The sample consisted of naive CD4+ T cells from blood. The cell subset or site tag for this specimen amounts to: true naive CD4+ T cells. The origin of the receptors is a man in his thirties or forties with type 1 diabetes.

The gene calls are TRBV18 and TRBJ1-5; a possible D gene is TRBD1 (5 bases). V was shortened by 1 base and J by 3 bases, with 10 bases between the two germline ends. The CDR3 runs to 15 residues. CDR1 is KGHSH and CDR2 is LQKENI in the germline V gene. CDR3 amino acids: CASSPQGKDNQPQHF. The DNA of the CDR3 is TGTGCCAGCTCACCACAGGGGAAAGACAATCAGCCCCAGCATTTT.

This clone has only a few counts. V gene TRBV7-9 combines with J gene TRBJ1-4; D unclear. CDR3 length: 15 residues. Trimming removed 4 bases from V and 0 bases from J, with 9 bases in between. Germline V lookup: CDR1 SEHNR, CDR2 FQNEAQ (reference sequence). DNA of the CDR3: TGTGCCAGCAGCTGGGAGCTAGCAACTAATGAAAAACTGTTTTTT. It encodes CASSWELATNEKLFF.

V gene TRBV4-3 combines with J gene TRBJ2-3; 12 bases are shared with TRBD2. Germline V gene lookup returns CDR1 LGHNA and CDR2 YSLEER. Trimming cost V 1 base and J 4 bases; bases outside gene matches: 9. The CDR3 has 18 residues. The CDR3 coding sequence is TGCGCCAGCAGCCAAGTTCCCGTGGCTAGCGGGGGGGCAGATACGCAGTATTTT. This translates into CASSQVPVASGGADTQYF.

A few counts support this clone. The chain links TRBV4-3 to TRBJ1-2; 7 bases line up with TRBD1. Unmatched junction bases numbered 11, after V lost 0 bases and J lost 1 base. CDR3 length equals 18 residues. Germline values: CDR1 LGHNA, CDR2 YSLEER. The CDR3 region is CASSQEIDRVGFNYGYTF. The DNA for the CDR3 is TGCGCCAGCAGCCAAGAAATAGACAGGGTCGGCTTTAACTATGGCTACACCTTC.

The chain links TRBV4-1 to TRBJ2-5, with 8 bases that match TRBD2. The length of the CDR3 is 19 residues. J gave up 2 bases and V 8 bases, and 22 bases lay outside the gene matches. Germline CDR1 and CDR2: MGHRA and YSYEKL. This CDR3 is CASPATFPSSGGRQETQYF. DNA for the CDR3: TGCGCCAGCCCCGCCACTTTCCCATCGAGCGGGGGCCGACAAGAGACCCAGTACTTC.

This clone has only a few counts. This chain uses TRBV9 with TRBJ2-5; 15 bases align to TRBD2. The CDR3 runs 16 residues. The V and J ends lost 4 bases and 3 bases, in that order; junction bases with no gene match: 4. Germline V gives CDR1 SGDLS, CDR2 YYNGEE. The CDR3 here is CASSSGLAGGKETQYF. The CDR3 DNA is TGTGCCAGCAGCTCGGGACTAGCGGGGGGTAAAGAGACCCAGTACTTC.

In this sample, this clone turned up a few times. In nucleotides, the CDR3 is TGTGCCAGCAGCCGACAGGGTCCTAGCACCGGGGAGCTGTTTTTT. Amino acid sequence: CASSRQGPSTGELFF. The V gene is TRBV11-3, the J gene TRBJ2-2; 7 bases map to TRBD1. CDR1 and CDR2 from the germline V gene are SGHNT and YENEEA. V gave up 5 bases and J gave up 4 bases; unmatched junction bases: 7. The length of the CDR3 is 15 residues.

The gene calls are TRBV7-6 and TRBJ1-4, with no clear D. V dropped 2 bases and J dropped 5 bases, with 12 bases sitting between them. The germline CDR1 and CDR2 sequences are SGHVS and FNYEAQ. CDR3 size: 15 residues. CDR3 loop: CASSLIGGQNEKLFF. CDR3 in DNA: TGTGCCAGCAGCTTAATTGGCGGGCAGAATGAAAAACTGTTTTTT.

This clone showed up just a few times. The V call is TRBV28, the J call TRBJ1-2; tentative D call: TRBD1 (5 bases). Germline V gene lookup returns CDR1 MDHEN and CDR2 SYDVKM. Trimming shortened V by 5 bases and J by 4 bases, and 14 bases separated the two germline ends. The CDR3 loop spans 14 amino acids. The CDR3 nucleotides read TGTGCCAGCAGTGCCCCCAGGGCGGGCTATGGCTACACCTTC. Its translation is CASSAPRAGYGYTF.

In its sample, this clone was seen a few times. Other nucleotide sequences from this sample produce the same CDR3. V is TRBV7-2 and J is TRBJ2-7; tentative D call: TRBD2 (6 bases). Trimming took off 2 bases at V and 2 bases at J, with 10 bases between the two ends. The CDR3 consists of 14 residues. Germline lookup yields CDR1 SGHTA and CDR2 FQGNSA. The DNA for the CDR3 is TGTGCCAGCAGCTTAACGGAGGGCCCCTACGAGCAGTACTTC. Its protein product is CASSLTEGPYEQYF.

This clone was seen a few times. The chain recombines TRBV15 with TRBJ1-5; D might be TRBD1 (5 bases). V was cut by 7 bases and J by 1 base, with 14 bases left in between. The germline CDR1 and CDR2 sequences are LNHNV and YYDKDF (reference sequence). CDR3 length: 15 amino acids. CDR3: CATNPGRDSNQPQHF. The CDR3 bases are TGTGCCACCAACCCGGGGAGGGACAGCAATCAGCCCCAGCATTTT.

This clone came up a few times. The chain employs TRBV7-7 and TRBJ2-7; 7 bases line up with TRBD1. Trimming at V came to 2 bases and at J to 3 bases, leaving 4 bases not matched to a gene. Germline V lookup: CDR1 SSHAT, CDR2 FNYEAQ (reference sequence). The CDR3 covers 14 residues. CDR3 loop: CASSLSDRDYEQYF. The CDR3 bases are TGTGCCAGCAGCTTAAGTGACAGGGACTACGAGCAGTACTTC.

The chain couples TRBV7-6 to TRBJ2-7; TRBD2 might be the D (6 bases). V lost 0 bases and J 2 bases, leaving 8 bases between the germline ends. The CDR3 has 14 residues. From germline, CDR1 is SGHVS and CDR2 FNYEAQ. CDR3 coding DNA: TGTGCCAGCAGCTTAGCGGGGGGAACCTACGAGCAGTACTTC. Translation: CASSLAGGTYEQYF. The full variable domain, in which reference TRBV7-6 and TRBJ2-7 provide the parts outside the CDR3, is GAGVSQSPRYKVTKRGQDVALRCDPISGHVSLYWYRQALGQGPEFLTYFNYEAQQDKSGLPNDRFSAERPEGSISTLTIQRTEQRDSAMYRCASSLAGGTYEQYFGPGTRLTVT.

This clone was observed a few times. The CDR3 DNA follows: TGCAGCGTTCGGGGACACCCGAACACTGAAGCTTTCTTT. The encoded protein is CSVRGHPNTEAFF. V and J are TRBV29-1 and TRBJ1-1, with D possibly matching TRBD1 (6 bases). Trimming left V 5 bases short and J 1 base short, with 11 bases between. The CDR3 has 13 amino acids. Germline loops: CDR1 SQVTM, CDR2 ANQGSEA.

As to this clone: The same CDR3 is also encoded by other DNA sequences in this sample. This chain links TRBV11-2 with TRBJ2-1, with 11 bases lining up with TRBD2. The CDR3 is 15 residues long. The germline V gene has CDR1 SGHAT and CDR2 FQNNGV. After removal of 2 bases from V and 5 bases from J, the junction contained 2 bases not matched to a gene. The CDR3 region is CASSLTSGGHNEQFF. The CDR3 bases are TGTGCCAGCAGCTTAACTAGCGGGGGCCACAATGAGCAGTTCTTC.

The rearrangement links TRBV7-2 to TRBJ2-4; 11 nucleotides agree with TRBD1. Trimming took 4 bases from V and 3 from J; bases not matched to a gene: 2. Germline V gene data show CDR1 as SGHTA and CDR2 as FQGNSA. The CDR3 covers 15 residues. CDR3 nucleotides: TGTGCCAGCAGCTCGGGACAGGGGGTCAAAAACATTCAGTACTTC. Translated: CASSSGQGVKNIQYF.